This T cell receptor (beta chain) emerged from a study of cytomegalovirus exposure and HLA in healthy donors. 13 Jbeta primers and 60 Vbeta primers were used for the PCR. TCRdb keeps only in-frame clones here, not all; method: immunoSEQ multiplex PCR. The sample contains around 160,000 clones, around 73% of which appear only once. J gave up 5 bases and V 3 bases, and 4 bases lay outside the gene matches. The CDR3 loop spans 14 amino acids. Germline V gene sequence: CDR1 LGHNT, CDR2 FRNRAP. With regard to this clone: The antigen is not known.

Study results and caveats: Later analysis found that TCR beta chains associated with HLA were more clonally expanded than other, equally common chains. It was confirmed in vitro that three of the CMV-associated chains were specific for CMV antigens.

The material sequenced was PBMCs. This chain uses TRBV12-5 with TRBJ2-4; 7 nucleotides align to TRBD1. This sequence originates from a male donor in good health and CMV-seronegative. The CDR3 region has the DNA TGTGCTAGTGGTTTCGGGGACAGAGAAAACATTCAGTACTTC. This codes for CASGFGDRENIQYF.